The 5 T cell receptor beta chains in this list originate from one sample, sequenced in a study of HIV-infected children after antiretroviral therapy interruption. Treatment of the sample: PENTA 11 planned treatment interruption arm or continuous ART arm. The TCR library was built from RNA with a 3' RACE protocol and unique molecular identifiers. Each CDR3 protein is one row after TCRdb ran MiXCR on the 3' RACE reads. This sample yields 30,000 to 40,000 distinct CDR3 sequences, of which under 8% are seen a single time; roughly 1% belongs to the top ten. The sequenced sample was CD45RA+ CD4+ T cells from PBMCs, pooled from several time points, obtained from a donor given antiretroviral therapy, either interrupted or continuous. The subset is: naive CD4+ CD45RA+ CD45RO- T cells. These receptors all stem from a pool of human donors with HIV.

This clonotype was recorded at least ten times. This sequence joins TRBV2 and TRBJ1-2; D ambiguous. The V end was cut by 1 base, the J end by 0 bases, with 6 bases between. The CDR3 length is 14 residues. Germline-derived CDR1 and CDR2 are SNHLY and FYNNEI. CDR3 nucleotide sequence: TGTGCCAGCAGTGAAGGTTCAGCTAACTATGGCTACACCTTC. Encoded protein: CASSEGSANYGYTF. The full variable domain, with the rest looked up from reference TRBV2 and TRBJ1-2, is EPEVTQTPSHQVTQMGQEVILRCVPISNHLYFYWYRQILGQKVEFLVSFYNNEISEKSEIFDDQFSVERPDGSNFTLKIRSTKLEDSAMYFCASSEGSANYGYTFGSGTRLTVV.

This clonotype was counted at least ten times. CDR3 sequence: CASSLARVGYGYTF. In DNA form, the CDR3 reads TGTGCCAGCAGCTTAGCCAGGGTTGGTTATGGCTACACCTTC. V gene TRBV7-8 combines with J gene TRBJ1-2; TRBD1 is a possible D gene (5 bases). CDR1 SGHVS and CDR2 FQNEAQ come from the germline V gene. CDR3 length equals 14 residues. V was clipped by 0 bases and J by 5 bases, with 10 bases between them.

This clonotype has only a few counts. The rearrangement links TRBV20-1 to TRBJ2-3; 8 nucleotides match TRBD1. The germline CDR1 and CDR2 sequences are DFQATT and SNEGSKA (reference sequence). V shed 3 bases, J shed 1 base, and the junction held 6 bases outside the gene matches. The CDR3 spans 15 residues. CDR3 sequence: CSARHRGKGTDTQYF. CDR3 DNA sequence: TGCAGTGCTAGGCACAGGGGGAAAGGCACAGATACGCAGTATTTT.

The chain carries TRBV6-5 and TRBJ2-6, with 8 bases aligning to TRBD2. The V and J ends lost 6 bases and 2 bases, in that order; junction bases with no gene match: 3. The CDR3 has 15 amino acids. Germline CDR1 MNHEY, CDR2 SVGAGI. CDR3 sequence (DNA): TGTGCCAGCAGCCGGGAGGGGGCTGGGGCCAACGTCCTGACTTTC. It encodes CASSREGAGANVLTF.

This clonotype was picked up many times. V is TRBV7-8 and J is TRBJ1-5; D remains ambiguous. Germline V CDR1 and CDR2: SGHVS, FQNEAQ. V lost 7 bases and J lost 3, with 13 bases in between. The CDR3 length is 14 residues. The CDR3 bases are TGTGCCAGCACCCTCCGGGCCCTCAATCAGCCCCAGCATTTT. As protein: CASTLRALNQPQHF.